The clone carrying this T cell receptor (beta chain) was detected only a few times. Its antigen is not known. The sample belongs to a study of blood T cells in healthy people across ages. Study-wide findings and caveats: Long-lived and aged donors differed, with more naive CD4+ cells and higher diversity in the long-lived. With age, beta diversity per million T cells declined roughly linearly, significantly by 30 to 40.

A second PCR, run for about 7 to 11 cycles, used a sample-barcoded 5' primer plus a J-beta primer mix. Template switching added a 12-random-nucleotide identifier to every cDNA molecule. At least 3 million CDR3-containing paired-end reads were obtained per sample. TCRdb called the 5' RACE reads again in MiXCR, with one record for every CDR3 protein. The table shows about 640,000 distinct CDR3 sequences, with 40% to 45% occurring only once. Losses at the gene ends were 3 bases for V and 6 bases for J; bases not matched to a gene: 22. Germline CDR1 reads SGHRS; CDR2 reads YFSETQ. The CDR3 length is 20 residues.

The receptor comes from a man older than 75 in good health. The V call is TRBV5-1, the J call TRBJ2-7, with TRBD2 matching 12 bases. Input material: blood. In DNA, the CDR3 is TGCGCCAGCAGCTACAGGGACACCGCGATTCGGACTAGCGGGACTATCGAGCAGTACTTC. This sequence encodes CASSYRDTAIRTSGTIEQYF. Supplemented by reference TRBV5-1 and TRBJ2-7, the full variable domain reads KAGVTQTPRYLIKTRGQQVTLSCSPISGHRSVSWYQQTPGQGLQFLFEYFSETQRNKGNFPGRFSGRQFSNSRSEMNVSTLELGDSALYLCASSYRDTAIRTSGTIEQYFGPGTRLTVT.